The 32 T cell receptor beta chains listed next were all sequenced from one sample in a study of blood T cell repertoires in COVID-19. Some clones are missing from TCRdb's copy, which holds only in-frame ones; the method was immunoSEQ multiplex PCR. The sample includes roughly 330,000 clones, 65% to 85% of them seen just once. The sequenced material came from peripheral blood. The receptors shown here come from a woman aged 45 to 65 with acute or convalescent COVID-19.

The chain carries TRBV5-6 and TRBJ2-1, with 8 bases identical to TRBD1. CDR1 SGHDT and CDR2 YYEEEE come from the germline V gene. This CDR3 has 14 residues. V shed 4 bases and J 10 bases; nucleotides not matched to a gene: 10. The CDR3 is CASSLPDRGREQFF. CDR3 DNA sequence: TGTGCCAGCAGCCTACCAGACAGGGGAAGGGAGCAGTTCTTC.

This chain uses TRBV5-6 with TRBJ1-1; TRBD1 matches at 9 bases. V gave up 4 bases and J gave up 4 bases; unmatched junction bases: 8. Looked up from germline, CDR1 is SGHDT and CDR2 is YYEEEE. The CDR3 contains 15 residues. The CDR3 coding sequence is TGTGCCAGCAGCCCCGGGACAGGGAGGGTCACTGAAGCTTTCTTT. Protein product: CASSPGTGRVTEAFF.

The J gene is TRBJ2-7, the V gene TRBV4-1; 7 bases agree with TRBD2. Germline V gives CDR1 MGHRA, CDR2 YSYEKL. The CDR3 totals 12 residues. Trimming at V came to 5 bases and at J to 6 bases, leaving 4 bases not matched to a gene. The CDR3 DNA sequence: TGCGCCAGCAGCAAGACGGGAGGCGAGCAGTACTTC. It codes for CASSKTGGEQYF.

This clone was detected once. The chain combines TRBV6-1 with TRBJ2-5; unclear D gene. This CDR3 has 13 residues. The V end was cut by 1 base, the J end by 2 bases, with 5 bases between. Germline CDR1 is MNHNS and CDR2 is SASEGT. CDR3 nucleotides: TGTGCCAGCAGTGAAGTCCGGCAAGAGACCCAGTACTTC. Translating it yields CASSEVRQETQYF.

This clone has a handful of counts. This chain uses TRBV5-1 with TRBJ1-6; 9 nucleotides align to TRBD1. The J segment lost 7 bases and the V segment lost 4 bases, leaving 6 bases of the junction unmatched. Germline CDR1 SGHRS, CDR2 YFSETQ. The CDR3 is 15 residues long. CDR3 sequence (DNA): TGCGCCAGCAGCCCTGGACAGGGGATCAATTCACCCCTCCACTTT. The encoded protein is CASSPGQGINSPLHF.

The rearrangement joins TRBV2 to TRBJ1-5; unclear D gene. There are 18 residues in the CDR3. With 3 bases removed from V and 0 bases from J, the gap between germline ends came to 18 bases. The germline CDR1 and CDR2 sequences are SNHLY and FYNNEI. CDR3 sequence (DNA): TGTGCCAGCAGTGACGGGGAGTCACCCGGTTATAGCAATCAGCCCCAGCATTTT. Translated, it gives CASSDGESPGYSNQPQHF.

In nucleotides, the CDR3 is TGCAGTGCTAGTACAGGACTAGCGGTTAACACAGATACGCAGTATTTT. This codes for CSASTGLAVNTDTQYF. The rearrangement joins TRBV20-1 to TRBJ2-3; 10 nucleotides match TRBD2. CDR1 is DFQATT, CDR2 SNEGSKA, per germline (reference sequence). With 3 bases clipped from V and 2 bases from J, the junction kept 8 bases outside the gene matches. The CDR3 contains 16 residues.

The rearrangement links TRBV5-1 to TRBJ1-1; the D is unclear. V dropped 4 bases and J dropped 4 bases, with 11 bases sitting between them. Germline V CDR1 and CDR2: SGHRS, YFSETQ. The CDR3 spans 13 residues. DNA for the CDR3: TGCGCCAGCAGCCCGCAGGTTCGCACTGAAGCTTTCTTT. This sequence encodes CASSPQVRTEAFF.

This clone was counted only a few times. The J gene is TRBJ1-3, the V gene TRBV19, with 7 bases matching TRBD1. This CDR3 region has 17 residues. The germline V gene has CDR1 LNHDA and CDR2 SQIVND (reference sequence). V lost 4 bases to trimming and J lost 4 bases; unmatched junction nucleotides: 13. The CDR3 region is CASSTFTTGETGNTIYF. The CDR3 DNA follows: TGTGCCAGTAGTACCTTCACAACAGGGGAAACCGGAAACACCATATATTTT. Full variable domain (missing parts from reference TRBV19 and TRBJ1-3): DGGITQSPKYLFRKEGQNVTLSCEQNLNHDAMYWYRQDPGQGLRLIYYSQIVNDFQKGDIAEGYSVSREKKESFPLTVTSAQKNPTAFYLCASSTFTTGETGNTIYFGEGSWLTVV.

The chain combines TRBV19 with TRBJ1-1; D unresolved. This CDR3 is built from 13 residues. V lost 5 bases to trimming and J lost 5 bases, with 12 bases between them. Germline V lookup: CDR1 LNHDA, CDR2 SQIVND (reference sequence). CDR3 loop: CASSVSRGTEAFF. CDR3 nucleotides: TGTGCCAGTAGTGTTAGTCGAGGGACTGAAGCTTTCTTT.

In its sample, this clone was seen a few times. This chain connects TRBV7-9 to TRBJ2-7; D unresolved. Germline assignment: CDR1 SEHNR and CDR2 FQNEAQ (reference sequence). This CDR3 spans 11 amino acids. The V end lost 6 bases, the J end lost 1 base, and 4 bases lay between the germline ends. The DNA for the CDR3 is TGTGCCAGCAGTCGGTCCTACGAGCAGTACTTC. Its translation is CASSRSYEQYF.

This chain connects TRBV6-6 to TRBJ2-5, with 7 positions matching TRBD1. CDR3 length equals 14 residues. Trimming removed 6 bases from V and 5 bases from J; junction bases left unmatched: 9. In germline, CDR1 is MNHNY, CDR2 SVGAGI (reference sequence). In nucleotides, the CDR3 is TGTGCCAGCAGAGGCACAGGGGTCCGTGAGACCCAGTACTTC. Translating gives CASRGTGVRETQYF.

The chain combines TRBV29-1 with TRBJ2-5; 7 bases align to TRBD1. The CDR3 extends over 13 amino acids. CDR1 and CDR2 from the germline V gene are SQVTM and ANQGSEA. Trimming removed 6 bases from V and 4 bases from J; junction bases left unmatched: 8. The CDR3 protein is CSVKRQGPETQYF. For the CDR3, the DNA is TGCAGCGTGAAAAGACAGGGACCAGAGACCCAGTACTTC. The full variable domain, completed using reference TRBV29-1 and TRBJ2-5, is SAVISQKPSRDICQRGTSLTIQCQVDSQVTMMFWYRQQPGQSLTLIATANQGSEATYESGFVIDKFPISRPNLTFSTLTVSNMSPEDSSIYLCSVKRQGPETQYFGPGTRLLVL.

This chain joins TRBV29-1 and TRBJ2-1; 9 bases fit TRBD1. V was pared by 4 bases and J by 5 bases, with 6 bases of the junction left unmatched. Germline lookup yields CDR1 SQVTM and CDR2 ANQGSEA. The length of the CDR3 is 14 residues. The CDR3 reads CSVVGDRDHNEQFF. CDR3 coding DNA: TGCAGCGTTGTAGGGGACAGGGACCACAATGAGCAGTTCTTC.

This chain connects TRBV10-3 to TRBJ1-1; TRBD1 might be the D (5 bases). The CDR3 totals 13 residues. Germline V CDR1 and CDR2: ENHRY, SYGVKD. With 8 bases removed from V and 0 bases from J, the gap between germline ends came to 10 bases. As DNA, the CDR3 is TGTGCCATCCGGACACAAGTGAACACTGAAGCTTTCTTT. Protein: CAIRTQVNTEAFF.

CDR3 amino acids: CATSSPQGGAGNTEAFF. The CDR3, as DNA: TGTGCCACCAGCAGTCCTCAGGGAGGGGCGGGGAACACTGAAGCTTTCTTT. V gene TRBV15 combines with J gene TRBJ1-1; the D gene is possibly TRBD1 (5 bases). V lost 3 bases, J lost 1 base, and 18 bases lay in between. The CDR3 has 17 residues. CDR1 is LNHNV, CDR2 YYDKDF, per germline (reference sequence).

The V gene is TRBV19, the J gene TRBJ1-1; D is undetermined. The CDR3 is 13 amino acids. CDR1 LNHDA and CDR2 SQIVND come from the germline V gene (reference sequence). V shed 4 bases and J shed 3 bases, with 9 bases lying between them. The CDR3 sequence is CASSTLRDTEAFF. The CDR3, as DNA: TGTGCCAGTAGTACTCTCCGGGACACTGAAGCTTTCTTT.

The rearrangement uses TRBV6-2 or TRBV6-3 and TRBJ2-1; tentatively, D is TRBD2 (6 bases). V was pared by 6 bases and J by 9 bases, with 12 bases between. CDR1 is MNHEY and CDR2 is SVGEGT in the germline V gene. CDR3 length: 12 residues. The CDR3 spells CASSATSLEQFF. The DNA of the CDR3 is TGTGCCAGCAGCGCGACTAGTCTTGAGCAGTTCTTC.

The chain joins TRBV7-9 to TRBJ2-3; 7 bases line up with TRBD2. Per the germline V gene, CDR1 is SEHNR and CDR2 is FQNEAQ (reference sequence). This CDR3 has 13 amino acids. The V gene end was trimmed by 2 bases and the J gene end by 4 bases; junction bases not matched to a gene: 0. CDR3 amino acids: CASSLREADTQYF. In DNA, the CDR3 is TGTGCCAGCAGCTTACGGGAGGCAGATACGCAGTATTTT.

The CDR3 DNA reads as TGTGCCAGCAGCTTACAGGGGTCCGGCTATGGCTACACCTTC. Its translation: CASSLQGSGYGYTF. The rearrangement joins TRBV5-4 to TRBJ1-2; 7 bases align to TRBD1. The CDR3 runs to 14 residues. Losses at the gene ends were 2 bases for V and 4 bases for J; bases not matched to a gene: 5. Germline CDR1 reads SGHNT; CDR2 reads YYREEE (reference sequence).

The gene calls are TRBV29-1 and TRBJ1-1, with D possibly TRBD1 on 5 matching bases. Germline CDR1 reads SQVTM; CDR2 reads ANQGSEA. Trimming shortened V by 5 bases and J by 2 bases, and 15 bases separated the two germline ends. This CDR3 has 14 residues. CDR3 DNA: TGCAGCGTTTTGCTCGACAGAAGCAACACTGAAGCTTTCTTT. This codes for CSVLLDRSNTEAFF.

The rearrangement uses TRBV6-5 and TRBJ2-3, with TRBD2 matching over 7 bases. J gave up 0 bases and V 6 bases, and 6 bases lay outside the gene matches. The CDR3 runs 15 residues. The V gene's germline CDR1 is MNHEY and CDR2 SVGAGI. Written as DNA, the CDR3 is TGTGCCAGCAGCGGGGGGACCTCTAGCACAGATACGCAGTATTTT. It translates to CASSGGTSSTDTQYF.

The V and J genes are TRBV9 and TRBJ1-1, with a possible D match to TRBD1 (5 bases). With 4 bases removed from V and 3 bases from J, the gap between germline ends came to 16 bases. This CDR3 has 15 residues. Germline CDR1 and CDR2: SGDLS and YYNGEE. DNA of the CDR3: TGTGCCAGCAGCCCCGGGGGGGTACGGGACACTGAAGCTTTCTTT. Residues: CASSPGGVRDTEAFF.

On this clone itself: In the same sample, other DNA sequences code for this CDR3. CDR3 DNA: TGTGCCAGCAGCTCGGGACAGGGGAATCAGCCCCAGCATTTT. It encodes CASSSGQGNQPQHF. The chain couples TRBV7-2 to TRBJ1-5; TRBD1 aligns across 10 bases. The CDR3 is made up of 14 amino acids. With 4 bases clipped from V and 4 bases from J, the junction kept 1 base outside the gene matches. The germline CDR1 and CDR2 sequences are SGHTA and FQGNSA.

This chain joins TRBV19 and TRBJ1-5, with D perhaps matching TRBD1 (6 bases). Germline lookup yields CDR1 LNHDA and CDR2 SQIVND (reference sequence). The V and J ends lost 2 bases and 7 bases respectively, with 12 bases between them. CDR3 size: 14 residues. CDR3 bases: TGTGCCAGTAGTATACCAGGGGAAGGGCAGCCCCAGCATTTT. It codes for CASSIPGEGQPQHF. Based on the CDR3 plus reference TRBV19 and TRBJ1-5, the full variable domain is DGGITQSPKYLFRKEGQNVTLSCEQNLNHDAMYWYRQDPGQGLRLIYYSQIVNDFQKGDIAEGYSVSREKKESFPLTVTSAQKNPTAFYLCASSIPGEGQPQHFGDGTRLSIL.

The V gene is TRBV10-1, the J gene TRBJ2-1; D is perhaps TRBD2 (7 bases). CDR3 length: 15 residues. CDR1 is WNHNN and CDR2 is SYGVQD in the germline V gene (reference sequence). V gave up 5 bases and J gave up 4 bases, with 15 bases separating them. CDR3 protein: CASSRGGGQYNEQFF. CDR3 sequence (DNA): TGCGCCAGCAGTCGGGGCGGGGGCCAATACAATGAGCAGTTCTTC.

The V and J genes are TRBV18 and TRBJ1-5; D may be TRBD1 (5 bases). CDR3 length equals 14 residues. Looked up from germline, CDR1 is KGHSH and CDR2 is LQKENI. Between the trimmed V and J ends, which lost 4 bases and 0 bases, there was a span of 7 bases. The CDR3 here is CASSRGDSNQPQHF. CDR3 coding DNA: TGTGCCAGCTCACGGGGGGATAGCAATCAGCCCCAGCATTTT.

The chain employs TRBV6-2 or TRBV6-3 and TRBJ2-1; 12 bases match TRBD1. The CDR3 is 15 residues long. Germline V CDR1 and CDR2: MNHEY, SVGEGT. V lost 2 bases, J lost 8 bases, and 4 bases stayed unmatched. The CDR3 loop is CASSYDGTGGDEQFF. Here the CDR3 DNA reads TGTGCCAGCAGTTACGACGGGACAGGGGGCGATGAGCAGTTCTTC.

This chain joins TRBV7-3 and TRBJ2-6; D unresolved. Deletions cut 2 bases from V and 1 base from J, with 6 bases between. CDR1 and CDR2 (germline): SGHTA, FQGTGA. The CDR3 extends over 15 amino acids. CDR3 sequence: CASSLRASGANVLTF. DNA for the CDR3: TGTGCCAGCAGCTTACGAGCGTCTGGGGCCAACGTCCTGACTTTC.

The J gene is TRBJ1-1, the V gene TRBV7-2; D is perhaps TRBD1 (5 bases). V lost 5 bases, J lost 1 base, and 11 bases lay in between. The CDR3 has 14 residues. Germline V CDR1 and CDR2: SGHTA, FQGNSA. In DNA, the CDR3 is TGTGCCAGCAGCCCCATTACAGGGAACACTGAAGCTTTCTTT. Translation: CASSPITGNTEAFF.

CDR3 amino acids: CATSDPGQGSIDEQFF. CDR3 coding DNA: TGTGCCACCAGTGACCCGGGACAGGGGAGTATAGATGAGCAGTTCTTC. The chain couples TRBV24-1 to TRBJ2-1; 10 bases map to TRBD1. V trimming: 4 bases; J trimming: 8 bases; junction bases outside the gene matches: 10. Per germline, CDR1 KGHDR and CDR2 SFDVKD. The CDR3 sequence is 16 residues long.

This clone was detected once. J is TRBJ1-1 and V is TRBV10-3; 7 bases align to TRBD1. Germline V gives CDR1 ENHRY, CDR2 SYGVKD. With V trimmed by 1 base and J by 0 bases, 5 bases remained unmatched. This CDR3 has 16 amino acids. The CDR3 loop is CAISELDRDLNTEAFF. The CDR3 DNA reads as TGTGCCATCAGTGAGTTAGACAGGGATTTGAACACTGAAGCTTTCTTT.